This T cell receptor beta chain was observed in a study of cytomegalovirus exposure and HLA in healthy donors. 60 Vbeta and 13 Jbeta primers were used in PCR. Sequencing used immunoSEQ multiplex PCR; TCRdb keeps in-frame clones, though not all of them. In the table there are some 180,000 clones, 70% to 80% of which are singletons. The CDR3 loop spans 14 amino acids. Germline V gene data show CDR1 as SNHLY and CDR2 as FYNNEI. This receptor was obtained from a woman aged 60-70 years in good health and CMV-seropositive. Source material: PBMCs. This chain uses TRBV2 with TRBJ2-5; D is perhaps TRBD2 (6 bases). Matching the DNA end better, TRBJ2-7 makes the J call doubtful. Here the CDR3 DNA reads TGTGCCAGCAGTGACTGGACTACAACCTACGAGCAGTACTTC. It yields the protein CASSDWTTTYEQYF.